The 8 T cell receptor beta chains below were found in one sample sequenced in a study of metastatic and nonmetastatic thyroid tumors. None of the patients had undergone any treatment ahead of thyroid surgery. TCRdb re-processed the PCR reads through MiXCR. The sample records about 92,000 clones, more than 13% being singletons. The specimen was blood. These receptors came from a female donor with papillary thyroid cancer or a benign thyroid nodule (not recorded which). Some clones in this sample may be carry-over from other donors' samples.

This clone was observed many times. This may stem from a read error, because a much larger clone lies one nucleotide away. This chain uses TRBV27 with TRBJ2-7; tentative D call: TRBD1 (5 bases). CDR1 MNHEY and CDR2 SMNVEV come from the germline V gene (reference sequence). CDR3 length: 13 residues. V lost 4 bases, J lost 3 bases, and 10 bases lay in between. Here the CDR3 DNA reads TGTGCCAGCAGTTGGACATCACTCTACGAGCAGTACTTC. It codes for CASSWTSLYEQYF.

This clone was observed a few times. A single base separates this from a much larger clone, so it may be a read error. The rearrangement links TRBV7-9 to TRBJ1-3, with 8 bases aligning to TRBD1. The CDR3 consists of 15 residues. Germline V gene sequence: CDR1 SEHNR, CDR2 FQNEAQ (reference sequence). The J segment lost 5 bases and the V segment lost 7 bases, leaving 10 bases of the junction unmatched. CDR3 region: CASIPVGTGRNTIYF. DNA of the CDR3: TGTGCCAGCATCCCCGTTGGGACAGGTCGAAACACCATATATTTT.

This clone has just a few counts. J is TRBJ1-2 and V is TRBV5-6, with D possibly matching TRBD1 (6 bases). The germline CDR1 and CDR2 sequences are SGHDT and YYEEEE. V was clipped by 4 bases and J by 1 base, with 11 bases between them. The CDR3 runs 14 residues. This chain's CDR3 is CASSLRQVNYGYTF. CDR3 bases: TGTGCCAGCAGCCTTAGACAGGTTAACTATGGCTACACCTTC.

This clone was detected ten times or more. The gene calls are TRBV28 and TRBJ1-1, with 7 bases fitting TRBD1. CDR3 length: 15 residues. Trimming removed 6 bases from V and 6 bases from J; junction bases left unmatched: 13. Germline lookup yields CDR1 MDHEN and CDR2 SYDVKM. The CDR3 here is CASSPGGGGWPEAFF. CDR3 DNA sequence: TGTGCCAGCAGCCCCGGGGGAGGGGGCTGGCCTGAAGCTTTCTTT.

This clone came up many times. V is TRBV6-4 and J is TRBJ1-1, with D possibly being TRBD1 (6 bases). V lost 2 bases and J 3 bases, leaving 16 bases between the germline ends. From germline, CDR1 is MRHNA and CDR2 SNTAGT. The CDR3 extends over 16 amino acids. This CDR3 reads CASSDLQGKDHTEAFF. CDR3 coding DNA: TGTGCCAGCAGTGACCTACAGGGAAAGGATCACACTGAAGCTTTCTTT.

The chain employs TRBV27 and TRBJ2-7, with TRBD1 identical over 12 bases. With V trimmed by 4 bases and J by 5 bases, 18 bases remained unmatched. There are 19 residues in the CDR3. From germline, CDR1 is MNHEY and CDR2 SMNVEV (reference sequence). CDR3 sequence (DNA): TGTGCCAGCAGTTCCGGTATGGGACAGGGGGCCTTAAGACCCAACGAGCAGTACTTC. Translating it yields CASSSGMGQGALRPNEQYF.

This clone was picked up a small number of times. A much larger clone lies one base from this, so it may be a read error. The rearrangement uses TRBV11-2 and TRBJ2-5; D remains ambiguous. Germline V gene lookup returns CDR1 SGHAT and CDR2 FQNNGV. V lost 1 base to trimming and J lost 3 bases, with 18 bases between them. This CDR3 is 17 amino acids long. The CDR3 DNA follows: TGTGCCAGCAGCTTAGGGGCCTTAAGCACGCGGAAAGAGACCCAGTACTTC. This gives the protein CASSLGALSTRKETQYF.

The rearrangement joins TRBV7-9 to TRBJ2-7, with TRBD1 matching 7 bases. CDR1 SEHNR and CDR2 FQNEAQ come from the germline V gene (reference sequence). J gave up 4 bases and V 6 bases, and 9 bases lay outside the gene matches. CDR3 size: 14 residues. CDR3 nucleotides: TGTGCCAGCAGTCATCAGGGGGACGGATACGAGCAGTACTTC. Translation gives CASSHQGDGYEQYF.